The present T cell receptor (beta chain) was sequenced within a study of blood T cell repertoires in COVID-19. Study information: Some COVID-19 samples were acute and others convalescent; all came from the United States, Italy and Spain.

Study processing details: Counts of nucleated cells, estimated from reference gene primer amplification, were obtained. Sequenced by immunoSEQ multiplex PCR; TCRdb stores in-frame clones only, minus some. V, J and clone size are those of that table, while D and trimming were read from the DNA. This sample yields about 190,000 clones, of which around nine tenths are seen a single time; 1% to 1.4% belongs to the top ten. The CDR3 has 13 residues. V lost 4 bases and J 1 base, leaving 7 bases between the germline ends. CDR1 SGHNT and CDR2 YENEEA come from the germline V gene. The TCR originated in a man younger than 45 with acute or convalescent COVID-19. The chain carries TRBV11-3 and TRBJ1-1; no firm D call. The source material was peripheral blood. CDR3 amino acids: CASSSNRNTEAFF. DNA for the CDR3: TGTGCCAGCAGCTCGAACAGGAACACTGAAGCTTTCTTT.